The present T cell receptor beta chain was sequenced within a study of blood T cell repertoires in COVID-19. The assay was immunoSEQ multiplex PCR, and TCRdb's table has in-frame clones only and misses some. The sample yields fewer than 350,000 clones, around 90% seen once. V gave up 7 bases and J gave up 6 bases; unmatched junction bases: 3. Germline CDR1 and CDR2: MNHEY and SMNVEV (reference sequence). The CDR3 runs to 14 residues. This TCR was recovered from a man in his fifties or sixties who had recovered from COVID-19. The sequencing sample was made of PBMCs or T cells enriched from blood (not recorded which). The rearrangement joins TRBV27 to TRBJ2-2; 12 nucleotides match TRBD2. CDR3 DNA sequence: TGTGCCAGCACGACTAGCGGGAGACCCGGGGAGCTGTTTTTT. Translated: CASTTSGRPGELFF.